Below are 8 T cell receptor beta chains sequenced from a single sample in a study of beta chain features in type 1 diabetes. The study reverse transcribed the entire isolated RNA, so it sequenced expressed TCRB transcripts. Data came from immunoSEQ multiplex PCR; TCRdb stores just in-frame clones and leaves some out. In the table there are 450,000 to 550,000 clones, 30% of which are singletons. The sample comprised naive CD4+ T cells from blood. The receptors originated from a young man in good health.

The CDR3 DNA is TGTGCCTGGAGCCCACCCTGGGGCGGGGAGCTGTTTTTT. Translation: CAWSPPWGGELFF. The chain couples TRBV30 to TRBJ2-2; D unclear. Per the germline V gene, CDR1 is GTSNPN and CDR2 is SVGIG (reference sequence). V lost 3 bases to trimming and J lost 7 bases, with 12 bases between them. This CDR3 is 13 amino acids long.

This clone was detected only a few times. The rearrangement links TRBV28 to TRBJ2-5; a possible D gene is TRBD1 (5 bases). This CDR3 region has 13 residues. The germline V and J ends were trimmed by 2 bases and 14 bases, with 18 bases remaining between them. The germline CDR1 and CDR2 sequences are MDHEN and SYDVKM. CDR3 coding DNA: TGTGCCAGCAGTTTACTACAGGTGTCCGGGTTATACTTC. This sequence encodes CASSLLQVSGLYF.

This chain uses TRBV27 with TRBJ2-5; tentative D call: TRBD2 (5 bases). This CDR3 comprises 13 residues. CDR1 MNHEY and CDR2 SMNVEV come from the germline V gene (reference sequence). V shed 2 bases and J shed 4 bases, with 8 bases lying between them. The DNA of the CDR3 is TGTGCCAGCAGTTTACGGGATGCAGAGACCCAGTACTTC. Encoded protein: CASSLRDAETQYF.

This CDR3 is CASSVGEGPYGYTF. The CDR3 coding sequence is TGTGCCAGCAGCGTAGGGGAGGGTCCCTATGGCTACACCTTC. The chain is built from TRBV9 and TRBJ1-2, with D unclear. The CDR3 is 14 residues long. Trimming took 0 bases from V and 4 from J, leaving 10 bases between them. Germline V CDR1 and CDR2: SGDLS, YYNGEE.

This clone showed up just a few times. The genes are TRBV28 and TRBJ2-7, with 9 bases fitting TRBD2. Trimming at V came to 2 bases and at J to 2 bases, leaving 7 bases not matched to a gene. Germline assignment: CDR1 MDHEN and CDR2 SYDVKM. This CDR3 is built from 16 residues. The CDR3: CASSLAGGSGAYEQYF. For the CDR3, the DNA is TGTGCCAGCAGTTTAGCGGGAGGGTCCGGGGCCTACGAGCAGTACTTC.

As for this clone: This sample includes further DNA sequences coding for the same CDR3. The chain uses TRBV7-3 and TRBJ2-3, with D possibly TRBD2 on 6 matching bases. The germline V gene has CDR1 SGHTA and CDR2 FQGTGA. V gave up 4 bases and J gave up 0 bases, with 11 bases separating them. CDR3 size: 15 residues. CDR3 DNA sequence: TGTGCCAGCAGCTCTATCGCGGGGAGCACAGATACGCAGTATTTT. Translating gives CASSSIAGSTDTQYF. Using reference TRBV7-3 and TRBJ2-3 for the parts outside the CDR3, the full variable domain is GAGVSQTPSNKVTEKGKYVELRCDPISGHTALYWYRQSLGQGPEFLIYFQGTGAADDSGLPNDRFFAVRPEGSVSTLKIQRTERGDSAVYLCASSSIAGSTDTQYFGPGTRLTVL.

There are a few counts of this clone. The chain has TRBV12-5 and TRBJ2-3; 8 positions match TRBD1. The V and J ends lost 6 bases and 8 bases, in that order; junction bases with no gene match: 10. Germline CDR1 reads LGHNT; CDR2 reads FRNRAP. This CDR3 spans 14 amino acids. The CDR3 loop reads CASGLSGQGATQYF. In DNA form, the CDR3 reads TGTGCTAGTGGCCTCTCCGGACAGGGCGCTACGCAGTATTTT.

The chain combines TRBV27 with TRBJ2-1; TRBD2 matches at 7 bases. The CDR3 consists of 16 residues. Germline V gene lookup returns CDR1 MNHEY and CDR2 SMNVEV (reference sequence). V gave up 4 bases and J gave up 0 bases; unmatched junction bases: 6. The CDR3 nucleotides read TGTGCCAGCAGTTGGGTGGGGGGGAGCTCCTACAATGAGCAGTTCTTC. It is translated as CASSWVGGSSYNEQFF.